This T cell receptor (beta chain) was observed in a study of metastatic and nonmetastatic thyroid tumors. Looking at the study overall: Repertoire comparison spanned blood and tumor or nodule tissue of malignant and benign thyroid patients.

Study processing details: What underpinned the distant-metastasis classifier for papillary thyroid cancer was the set of CDR3 differences across clinicopathological groups. TCRdb re-called the PCR reads through MiXCR. For this entry, the V and J calls and clone size follow TCRdb and not the study's own pipeline. Of about 28,000 clones in the sample, about 3.9% were seen once. Among the patients, none had received any treatment before thyroid surgery. Study observations and caveats: As reported, TCR beta diversity in blood and tumor was significantly higher in malignant thyroid tumors than in benign nodules.

This clone has a count of ten or more. Its target is not known. The receptor was isolated from a male donor with papillary thyroid cancer or a benign thyroid nodule (not recorded which). Some clones in this sample may be carry-over from other donors' samples. Sequencing used blood.

The CDR3 DNA reads as TGCGCCAGCAGTGTAGGACCGTACCCATACAATGAGCAGTTCTTC. It codes for CASSVGPYPYNEQFF. The chain has TRBV10-1 and TRBJ2-1; D unclear. This CDR3 comprises 15 residues. The ends were cut back, 4 bases at V and 4 bases at J, with 14 bases in the middle. Per germline, CDR1 WNHNN and CDR2 SYGVQD (reference sequence).